This T cell receptor (beta chain) appears in the sequencing data of a study of T cells in tuberculosis (dated by TCRdb to 2016 to 2019). Concerning the study at large: To characterize T cells specific for the mycobacterial lipid antigen glucose monomycolate (GMM), the study used CD1B tetramers together with high-throughput TCR immunosequencing. Study-level results and caveats: T cells that bind the CD1B-GMM tetramer with low affinity may have been missed by the stringent sort gate.

Regarding this clone: Base quality data are lacking; no much larger clone is found one base away.

Thawed, overnight-rested PBMC were stained with GMM-loaded CD1B tetramer, a Live/Dead dye and anti-CD3, then sorted on a FACS Aria II. C32 glucose monomycolate purified from Rhodococcus equi was loaded onto CD1B tetramers. PBMC used for tetramer sorting had been depleted of CD14-expressing monocytes for a separate study before cryopreservation. From each donor, about 98,000 tetramer-negative cells were also sorted and analyzed side by side with the tetramer-positive cells. GMM-loaded CD1B tetramers were used to sort antigen-specific T cells from several healthy South African adults. TCR-alpha and TCR-beta chains were sequenced unpaired, so chain pairing information was not available. TCR libraries were generated with the immunoSEQ multiplex PCR assay, using TCR-beta and/or TCR-alpha/delta assays for each sample. The amplified TCR libraries were sequenced on the Illumina high-throughput platform. The authors processed their data as follows. Clustering and dimensionality reduction were performed using pairwise TCRdist distances among GMM-specific receptors from ex vivo sorted or in vitro expanded T cells. Sequence motifs defined by gene usage and CDR3 content were tested for enrichment in tetramer-positive versus tetramer-negative populations. TCRdb carries this immuneACCESS record with in-frame sequences only. Its versions omit some clonotypes, under half of them owing to an unresolved V gene in the studies checked, with the rest unexplained. Clonal size and the V and J genes are those of that table, whereas D and trimming came from the DNA. This sample holds about 59,000 clones; 65% to 90% were observed only once. The ten largest clones capture 13% of the sample.

V is cut by 2 bases and J by 0 bases, and the space between the germline ends is 13 bases. Taken from cysteine to phenylalanine, the CDR3 has 16 residues. CDR3 DNA is the only sequence kept; it has 48 bases, read in frame from the first base. The germline V gene (reference sequence) sets CDR1 to GTSNPN and CDR2 to SVGIG. The source is an adult woman with latent tuberculosis. The V and J segments used are TRBV30 and TRBJ1-4; a tentative D match to TRBD1 spans 5 bases. Specimen: CD1b-GMM tetramer-negative cells sorted from PBMCs. What the cell subset or site label conveys for this sample: T cells not binding CD1B-GMM tetramer, sorted from same donor. The CDR3 protein sequence reads: CAWSLGQGTTNEKLFF. In nucleotides, the sequence is TGTGCCTGGAGTCTGGGGCAGGGAACAACTAATGAAAAACTGTTTTTT.